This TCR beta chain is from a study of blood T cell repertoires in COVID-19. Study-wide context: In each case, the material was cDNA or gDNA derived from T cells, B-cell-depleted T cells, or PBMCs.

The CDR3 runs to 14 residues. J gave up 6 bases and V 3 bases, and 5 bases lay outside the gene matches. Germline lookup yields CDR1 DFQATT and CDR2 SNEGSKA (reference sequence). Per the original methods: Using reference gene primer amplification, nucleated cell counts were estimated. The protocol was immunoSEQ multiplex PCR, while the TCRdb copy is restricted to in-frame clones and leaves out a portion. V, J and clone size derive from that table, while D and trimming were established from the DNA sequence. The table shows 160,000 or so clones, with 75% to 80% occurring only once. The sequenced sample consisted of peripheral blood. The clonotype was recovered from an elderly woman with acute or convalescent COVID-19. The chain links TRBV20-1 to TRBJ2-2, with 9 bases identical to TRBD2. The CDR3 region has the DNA TGCAGTGCTAGTAGCGCGGGGGGGGCCGGGGAGCTGTTTTTT. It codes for CSASSAGGAGELFF.